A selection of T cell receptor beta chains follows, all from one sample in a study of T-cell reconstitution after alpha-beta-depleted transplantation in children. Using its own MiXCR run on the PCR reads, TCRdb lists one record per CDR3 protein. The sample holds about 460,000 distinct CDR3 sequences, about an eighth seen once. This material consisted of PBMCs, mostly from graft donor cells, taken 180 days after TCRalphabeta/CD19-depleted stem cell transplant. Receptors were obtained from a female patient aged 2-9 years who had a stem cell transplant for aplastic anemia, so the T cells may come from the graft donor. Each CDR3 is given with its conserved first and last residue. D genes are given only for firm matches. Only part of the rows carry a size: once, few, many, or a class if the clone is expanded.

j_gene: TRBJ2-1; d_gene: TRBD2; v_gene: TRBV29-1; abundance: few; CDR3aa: CSVSGTRDLGDEQFF; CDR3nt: TGCAGCGTCTCCGGGACTAGGGACCTGGGCGATGAGCAGTTCTTC
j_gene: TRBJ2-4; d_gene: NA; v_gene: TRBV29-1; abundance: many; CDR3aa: CSVAQKNIQYF; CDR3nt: TGCAGCGTCGCACAAAAAAACATTCAGTACTTC
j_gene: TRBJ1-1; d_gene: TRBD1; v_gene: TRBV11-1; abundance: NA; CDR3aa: CASSRDRDLSGENTEAFF; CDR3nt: TGTGCCAGCAGCAGGGACAGGGATCTTTCCGGGGAGAACACTGAAGCTTTCTTT
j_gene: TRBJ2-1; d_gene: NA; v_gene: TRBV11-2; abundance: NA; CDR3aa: CASSTGTLGYNEQFF; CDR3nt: TGTGCCAGCAGCACCGGGACGTTAGGCTACAATGAGCAGTTCTTC
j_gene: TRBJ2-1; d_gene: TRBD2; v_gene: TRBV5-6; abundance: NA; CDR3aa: CASSLRRGRGANMVNEQFF; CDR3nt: TGTGCCAGCAGCTTACGGCGTGGGCGGGGGGCAAACATGGTCAATGAGCAGTTCTTC
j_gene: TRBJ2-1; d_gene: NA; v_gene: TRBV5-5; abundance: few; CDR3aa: CASSLRHSWGYEQFF; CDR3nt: TGTGCCAGCAGCTTACGACATTCCTGGGGTTATGAGCAGTTCTTC
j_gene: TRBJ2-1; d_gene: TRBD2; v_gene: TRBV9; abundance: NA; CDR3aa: CASSPPGLAGGYNEQFF; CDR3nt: TGTGCCAGCAGCCCCCCCGGGCTGGCGGGAGGATACAATGAGCAGTTCTTC
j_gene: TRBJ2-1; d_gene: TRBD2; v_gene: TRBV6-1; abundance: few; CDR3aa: CASSVPSGNSYNEQFF; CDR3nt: TGTGCCAGCAGTGTACCCAGCGGGAACTCCTACAATGAGCAGTTCTTC
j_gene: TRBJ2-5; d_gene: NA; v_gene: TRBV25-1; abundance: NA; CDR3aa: CASSDRGWETQYF; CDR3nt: TGTGCCAGCAGTGACCGCGGGTGGGAGACCCAGTACTTC
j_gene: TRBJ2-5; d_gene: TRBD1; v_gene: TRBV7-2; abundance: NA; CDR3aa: CASSLVRGSQETQYF; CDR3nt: TGTGCCAGCAGCTTAGTCAGGGGGAGCCAAGAGACCCAGTACTTC
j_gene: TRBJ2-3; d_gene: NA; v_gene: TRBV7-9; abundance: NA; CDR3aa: CASSLALNLADTQYF; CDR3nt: TGTGCCAGCAGCTTAGCGCTCAATTTAGCAGATACGCAGTATTTT
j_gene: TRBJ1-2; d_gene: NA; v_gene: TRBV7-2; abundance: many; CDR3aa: CASSLQENYGYTF; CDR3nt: TGTGCCAGCAGCTTACAGGAAAACTATGGCTACACCTTC
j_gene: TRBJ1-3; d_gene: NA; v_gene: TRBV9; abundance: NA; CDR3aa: CASSTSQGYSSGNTIYF; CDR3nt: TGTGCCAGCAGCACTTCACAGGGTTATAGCTCTGGAAACACCATATATTTT
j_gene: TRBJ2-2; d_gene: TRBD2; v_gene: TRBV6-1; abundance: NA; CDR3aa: CASSPATSGRVRAGELFF; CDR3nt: TGTGCCAGCAGTCCTGCGACTAGCGGGAGAGTTAGGGCCGGGGAGCTGTTTTTT
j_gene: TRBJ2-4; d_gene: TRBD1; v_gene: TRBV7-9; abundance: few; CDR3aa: CASSKRDRPRDIQYF; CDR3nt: TGTGCCAGCAGCAAAAGGGACAGGCCGAGAGACATTCAGTACTTC
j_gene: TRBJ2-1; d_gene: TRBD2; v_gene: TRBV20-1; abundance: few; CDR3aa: CSARGRGRTYNEQFF; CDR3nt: TGCAGTGCGAGGGGTCGCGGGAGGACCTACAATGAGCAGTTCTTC
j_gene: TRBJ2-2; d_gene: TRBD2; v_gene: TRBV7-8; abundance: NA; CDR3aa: CASSKTSDPNTGELFF; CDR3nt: TGTGCCAGCAGCAAAACTAGCGACCCGAACACCGGGGAGCTGTTTTTT
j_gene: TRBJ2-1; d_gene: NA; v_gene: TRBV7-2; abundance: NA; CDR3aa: CASSLARLPTSPNEQFF; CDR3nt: TGTGCCAGCAGCTTAGCCAGACTCCCGACTAGTCCCAATGAGCAGTTCTTC
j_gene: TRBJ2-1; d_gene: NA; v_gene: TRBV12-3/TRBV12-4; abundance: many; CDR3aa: CASRPGAGGRSYNEQFF; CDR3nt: TGTGCCAGCAGACCCGGGGCGGGCGGGCGATCCTACAATGAGCAGTTCTTC
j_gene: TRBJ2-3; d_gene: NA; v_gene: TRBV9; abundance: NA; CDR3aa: CASSVGAGMADTQYF; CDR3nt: TGTGCCAGCAGCGTAGGGGCGGGAATGGCAGATACGCAGTATTTT
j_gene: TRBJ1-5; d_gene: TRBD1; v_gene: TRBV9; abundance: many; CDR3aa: CASSADRNQPQHF; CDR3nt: TGTGCCAGCAGCGCGGACAGGAATCAGCCCCAGCATTTT
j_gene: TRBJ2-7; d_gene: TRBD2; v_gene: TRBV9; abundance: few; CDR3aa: CASSVGATGLAGYEQYF; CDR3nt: TGTGCCAGCAGCGTAGGAGCGACGGGACTAGCGGGCTACGAGCAGTACTTC
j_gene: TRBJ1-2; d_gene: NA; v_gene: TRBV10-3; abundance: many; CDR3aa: CAISPDGGGGYTF; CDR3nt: TGTGCCATCAGCCCAGATGGGGGCGGTGGCTACACCTTC
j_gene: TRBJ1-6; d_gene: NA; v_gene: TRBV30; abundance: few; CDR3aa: CAWTFPRARPLHF; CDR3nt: TGTGCCTGGACATTCCCGAGGGCTAGACCCCTCCACTTT
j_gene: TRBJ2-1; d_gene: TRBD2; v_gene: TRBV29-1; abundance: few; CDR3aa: CSVENGGRRIEQFF; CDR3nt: TGCAGCGTTGAAAACGGCGGGAGGAGGATTGAGCAGTTCTTC
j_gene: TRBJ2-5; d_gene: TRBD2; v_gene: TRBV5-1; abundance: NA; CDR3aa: CASSLGGSGGETQYF; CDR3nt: TGCGCCAGCAGCTTGGGCGGGAGCGGAGGAGAGACCCAGTACTTC
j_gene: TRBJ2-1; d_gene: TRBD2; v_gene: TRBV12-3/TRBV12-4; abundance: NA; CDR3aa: CASSPGTSFHNEQFF; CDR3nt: TGTGCCAGCAGTCCCGGGACTAGTTTCCACAATGAGCAGTTCTTC
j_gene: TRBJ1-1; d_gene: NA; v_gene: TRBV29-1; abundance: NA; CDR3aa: CSVVGEGAFF; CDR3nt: TGCAGCGTTGTCGGGGAAGGAGCTTTCTTT
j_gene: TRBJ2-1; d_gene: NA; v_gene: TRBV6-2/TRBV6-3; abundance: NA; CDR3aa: CASTYGVGTSNEQFF; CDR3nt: TGTGCCAGCACCTACGGAGTCGGGACGTCAAATGAGCAGTTCTTC